The 9 T cell receptor beta chains below all came from one sample that was sequenced in a study of glioma-infiltrating T cells. Using RNA template, CDR3s of TCR alpha and beta were amplified with iRepertoire arm-PCR. TCRdb reprocessed the multiplex PCR reads with MiXCR, giving one entry per CDR3 protein. This sample carries under 150,000 distinct CDR3 sequences, 39% of them seen once, and the ten largest clones take 20%. The sequenced sample was glioma tissue, nonneoplastic brain tissue, or PBMCs (not recorded which). The receptors were sampled from a human donor with low-grade glioma or glioblastoma, undergoing nonglioma brain surgery, or in good health (not recorded which).

This clonotype was counted a few times. In DNA form, the CDR3 reads TGCGCCAGCAGCCTGGGTAAGACAGGGGGCTACGAGCAGTACTTC. It yields the protein CASSLGKTGGYEQYF. V gene TRBV4-1 combines with J gene TRBJ2-7; 9 positions match TRBD1. This CDR3 spans 15 amino acids. Germline CDR1 reads MGHRA; CDR2 reads YSYEKL. V shed 4 bases, J shed 3 bases, and the junction held 7 bases outside the gene matches.

J is TRBJ1-5 and V is TRBV15; the D is unclear. Germline V gene sequence: CDR1 LNHNV, CDR2 YYDKDF (reference sequence). The CDR3 has 17 amino acids. Trimming took off 0 bases at V and 5 bases at J, with 17 bases between the two ends. The CDR3 DNA sequence: TGTGCCACCAGCAGAGATCTCGTGGAGGGTGGGGATCAGCCCCAGCATTTT. Translated: CATSRDLVEGGDQPQHF.

This clonotype occurred once. The junction departs from the called germline gene at one end, perhaps through a read error. This CDR3 is CASNEMGVPPTYEQYF. The CDR3 DNA reads TGTGCCAGCAATGAAATGGGGGTGCCACCCACCTACGAGCAGTACTTC. This chain links TRBV2 with TRBJ2-7, with D perhaps given as TRBD1 or TRBD2 (5 bases each). The CDR3 has 16 amino acids. The germline gives CDR1 SNHLY, CDR2 FYNNEI.

For this clonotype: As the CDR3 is not closed by the conserved phenylalanine or tryptophan, this likely results from a read error. The chain carries TRBV20-1 and TRBJ2-7; TRBD1 is a possible D gene (6 bases). V lost 3 bases and J lost 3, with 9 bases in between. Per the germline V gene, CDR1 is DFQATT and CDR2 is SNEGSKA (reference sequence). The CDR3 is 12 residues long. The CDR3 sequence is CSASGDIYEQYL. DNA of the CDR3: TGCAGTGCTAGTGGGGACATCTACGAGCAGTACCTC.

This clonotype was counted between two and nine times. The CDR3 region is CASSLAEGQPQHF. CDR3 coding DNA: TGTGCCAGCAGTTTAGCAGAAGGGCAGCCCCAGCATTTT. The chain is built from TRBV6-9 and TRBJ1-5, with D hard to call. Germline V gene lookup returns CDR1 MNHGY and CDR2 SVAAGI. The CDR3 totals 13 residues. V lost 4 bases and J lost 7, with 11 bases in between.

This clonotype was seen once. This chain links TRBV7-2 with TRBJ2-7; no definite D call. The V gene lost 4 bases and the J gene lost 0 bases, with 7 bases spanning the gap. From germline, CDR1 is SGHTA and CDR2 FQGNSA. The CDR3 sequence is 13 residues long. Written as DNA, the CDR3 is TGTGCCAGCAGCTCCCCTAACTCCTACGAGCAGTACTTC. This codes for CASSSPNSYEQYF.

This clonotype was observed a few times. The J gene is TRBJ1-5, the V gene TRBV28, with D tentatively TRBD1 (6 bases). The V gene's germline CDR1 is MDHEN and CDR2 SYDVKM. The CDR3 extends over 15 amino acids. Trimming removed 2 bases from V and 6 bases from J, with 14 bases in between. In DNA, the CDR3 is TGTGCCAGCAGTTTAAGTAGGGGGGGAGTTCAGCCCCAGCATTTT. Encoded protein: CASSLSRGGVQPQHF.

The chain employs TRBV6-1 and TRBJ2-7; perhaps D is TRBD1 or TRBD2 (6 bases each). The CDR3 sequence is 15 residues long. Trimming removed 5 bases at V and 1 base at J, with 15 bases between. CDR1 and CDR2 (germline): MNHNS, SASEGT. The CDR3 loop reads CASSHEGGASYEQYF. The CDR3 coding sequence is TGTGCCAGCAGTCATGAGGGGGGCGCTTCCTACGAGCAGTACTTC.

The chain couples TRBV10-3 to TRBJ1-1; 12 bases line up with TRBD1. Trimming cost V 11 bases and J 3 bases; bases outside gene matches: 4. Germline CDR1 ENHRY, CDR2 SYGVKD. The CDR3 is made up of 13 amino acids. The CDR3 nucleotides are TGTGCCGCTGGGACAGGGGGCCACACTGAAGCTTTCTTT. This codes for CAAGTGGHTEAFF.